Sequencing of this T cell receptor (beta chain) was carried out in a study of cytomegalovirus exposure and HLA in healthy donors. Germline V gene data show CDR1 as LNHDA and CDR2 as SQIVND (reference sequence). The CDR3 covers 14 residues. With 6 bases removed from V and 4 bases from J, the gap between germline ends came to 15 bases. Assay used: immunoSEQ multiplex PCR; TCRdb lists only in-frame clones, some missing. The sample holds tens of thousands of clones, 80% to 85% seen once. The sequencing input was PBMCs. The clonotype was recovered from a woman aged 18-29 years in good health and CMV-seropositive. The chain links TRBV19 to TRBJ1-1, with a tentative D call TRBD1 (6 bases). This CDR3 is CASSPRGGGTEAFF. The CDR3, as DNA: TGTGCCAGTAGCCCCAGGGGAGGGGGCACTGAAGCTTTCTTT.